What follows are 9 T cell receptor beta chains derived from one specimen sequenced in a study of shared clonotypes between healthy human individuals. The repertoire was sequenced with immunoSEQ multiplex PCR; TCRdb's copy has only in-frame clones and lacks some. The table has fewer than 700,000 clones, around three quarters seen once. Specimen: PBMCs. These TCRs come from a woman aged 40 to 49 in good health. Some clones in this sample may be carry-over from other donors' samples.

J is TRBJ2-2 and V is TRBV9; tentatively, D is TRBD1 or TRBD2 (5 bases each). This CDR3 comprises 14 residues. V gave up 4 bases and J gave up 6 bases, with 13 bases separating them. In germline, CDR1 is SGDLS, CDR2 YYNGEE. The CDR3 DNA reads TGTGCCAGCAGCCAAGACGGGACCGCCGGGGAGCTGTTTTTT. Residues: CASSQDGTAGELFF.

In this sample, this clone turned up a few times. V is TRBV29-1 and J is TRBJ1-4; 11 nucleotides align to TRBD1. The CDR3 spans 15 residues. The germline gives CDR1 SQVTM, CDR2 ANQGSEA. The V gene end was trimmed by 7 bases and the J gene end by 2 bases; junction bases not matched to a gene: 6. The CDR3 DNA reads TGCAGCGCCAAAGGGACAGGGGGGACTAATGAAAAACTGTTTTTT. The encoded protein is CSAKGTGGTNEKLFF.

V gene TRBV6-1 combines with J gene TRBJ2-1; TRBD2 matches 11 bases. Per the germline V gene, CDR1 is MNHNS and CDR2 is SASEGT. After removal of 0 bases from V and 8 bases from J, the junction contained 6 bases not matched to a gene. This CDR3 region has 16 residues. The CDR3 region is CASSEASLAGVDEQFF. The CDR3 DNA reads as TGTGCCAGCAGTGAAGCCTCACTAGCGGGAGTGGATGAGCAGTTCTTC.

The chain uses TRBV5-6 and TRBJ1-5, with D possibly being TRBD1 (6 bases). The CDR3 length is 13 residues. V lost 0 bases, J lost 9 bases, and 10 bases lay in between. The germline gives CDR1 SGHDT, CDR2 YYEEEE. The CDR3 here is CASSLGGAGPQHF. CDR3 sequence (DNA): TGTGCCAGCAGCTTGGGGGGGGCTGGGCCCCAGCATTTT.

The chain links TRBV9 to TRBJ1-1; D is unclear. In germline, CDR1 is SGDLS, CDR2 YYNGEE. This CDR3 region has 14 residues. Deletions cut 4 bases from V and 0 bases from J, with 10 bases between. The CDR3 protein is CASSPSGVNTEAFF. CDR3 bases: TGTGCCAGCAGCCCCTCTGGGGTGAACACTGAAGCTTTCTTT. Combining the CDR3 with reference TRBV9 and TRBJ1-1 gives the whole variable domain DSGVTQTPKHLITATGQRVTLRCSPRSGDLSVYWYQQSLDQGLQFLIQYYNGEERAKGNILERFSAQQFPDLHSELNLSSLELGDSALYFCASSPSGVNTEAFFGQGTRLTVV.

V usage is TRBV2 and J usage is TRBJ1-4; TRBD1 might be the D (5 bases). The V end was cut by 6 bases, the J end by 0 bases, with 11 bases between. Looked up from germline, CDR1 is SNHLY and CDR2 is FYNNEI. This CDR3 is built from 15 residues. DNA of the CDR3: TGTGCCAGCAGCTACCGGGGCGCAACTAATGAAAAACTGTTTTTT. Protein: CASSYRGATNEKLFF.

The chain employs TRBV5-8 and TRBJ1-2; TRBD1 matches at 8 bases. The CDR3 length is 17 residues. Trimming took 4 bases from V and 2 from J; bases not matched to a gene: 13. Looked up from germline, CDR1 is SGHTS and CDR2 is YDEGEE. This CDR3 is CASSRGGMWDRNYGYTF. CDR3 sequence (DNA): TGTGCCAGCAGCCGTGGGGGAATGTGGGACAGGAACTATGGCTACACCTTC. Looking up the rest from reference TRBV5-8 and TRBJ1-2 gives the full variable domain: EAGVTQSPTHLIKTRGQQATLRCSPISGHTSVYWYQQALGLGLQFLLWYDEGEERNRGNFPPRFSGRQFPNYSSELNVNALELEDSALYLCASSRGGMWDRNYGYTFGSGTRLTVV.

The chain is built from TRBV19 and TRBJ1-1, with D possibly matching TRBD1 (5 bases). The germline V gene encodes CDR1 LNHDA and CDR2 SQIVND (reference sequence). The CDR3 has 15 amino acids. Between the trimmed V and J ends, which lost 5 bases and 0 bases, there was a span of 13 bases. The CDR3 DNA reads TGTGCCAGTAGTGGACCCGACAGTATGAACACTGAAGCTTTCTTT. The encoded protein is CASSGPDSMNTEAFF.

The chain is built from TRBV5-5 and TRBJ2-7; D perhaps matches TRBD2 (7 bases). CDR1 and CDR2 (germline): SGHKS, YYEKEE (reference sequence). The CDR3 is 16 residues long. V shed 1 base and J shed 7 bases, with 21 bases lying between them. The CDR3 DNA reads as TGTGCCAGCAGCTTGTTACCCGGCGGCAGGGGAGGGGAGCAGTACTTC. It translates to CASSLLPGGRGGEQYF. The full variable domain, its missing parts supplied by reference TRBV5-5 and TRBJ2-7, is DAGVTQSPTHLIKTRGQQVTLRCSPISGHKSVSWYQQVLGQGPQFIFQYYEKEERGRGNFPDRFSARQFPNYSSELNVNALLLGDSALYLCASSLLPGGRGGEQYFGPGTRLTVT.